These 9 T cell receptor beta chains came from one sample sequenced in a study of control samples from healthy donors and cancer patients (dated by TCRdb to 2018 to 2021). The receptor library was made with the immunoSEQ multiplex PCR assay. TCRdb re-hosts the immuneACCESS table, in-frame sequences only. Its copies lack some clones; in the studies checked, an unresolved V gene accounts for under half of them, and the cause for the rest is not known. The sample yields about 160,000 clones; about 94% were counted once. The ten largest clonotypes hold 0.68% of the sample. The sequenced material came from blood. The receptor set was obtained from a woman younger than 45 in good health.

The CDR3 reads CASSPLGSGRRETQYF. The CDR3 DNA reads TGTGCCAGCAGCCCCCTCGGCAGCGGGAGACGAGAGACCCAGTACTTC. The genes are TRBV7-8 and TRBJ2-5; 8 bases match TRBD2. The ends lost 5 bases at V and 4 bases at J; junction bases unmatched: 12. This CDR3 spans 16 amino acids. Germline V gene sequence: CDR1 SGHVS, CDR2 FQNEAQ.

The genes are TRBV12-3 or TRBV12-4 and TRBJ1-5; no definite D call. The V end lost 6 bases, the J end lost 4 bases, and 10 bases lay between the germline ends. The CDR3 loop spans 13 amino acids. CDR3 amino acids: CASSPQINQPQHF. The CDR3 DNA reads TGTGCCAGCAGCCCACAGATAAATCAGCCCCAGCATTTT.

The CDR3 is CASSFGGRGDRYEQYF. The CDR3 nucleotides read TGTGCCAGCAGCTTCGGTGGGAGGGGGGATCGGTACGAGCAGTACTTC. The V and J genes are TRBV5-4 and TRBJ2-7; D possibly corresponds to TRBD2 (7 bases). V lost 2 bases and J 4 bases, leaving 19 bases between the germline ends. Germline V gene sequence: CDR1 SGHNT, CDR2 YYREEE (reference sequence). This CDR3 is built from 16 residues.

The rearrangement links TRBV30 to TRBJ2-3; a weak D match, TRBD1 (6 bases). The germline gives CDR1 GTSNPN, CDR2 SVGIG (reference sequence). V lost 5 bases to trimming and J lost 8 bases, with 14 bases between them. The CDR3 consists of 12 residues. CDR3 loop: CAWGPVGGTQYF. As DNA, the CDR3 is TGTGCCTGGGGTCCCGTAGGGGGTACGCAGTATTTT.

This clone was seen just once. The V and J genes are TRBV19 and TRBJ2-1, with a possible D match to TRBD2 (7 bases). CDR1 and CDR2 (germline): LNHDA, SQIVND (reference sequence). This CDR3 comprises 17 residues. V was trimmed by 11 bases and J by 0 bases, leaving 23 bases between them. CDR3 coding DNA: TGTGCCGTAGGGGGGGGCCTAGCGGACCGCTCCTACAATGAGCAGTTCTTC. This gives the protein CAVGGGLADRSYNEQFF. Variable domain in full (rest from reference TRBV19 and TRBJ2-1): DGGITQSPKYLFRKEGQNVTLSCEQNLNHDAMYWYRQDPGQGLRLIYYSQIVNDFQKGDIAEGYSVSREKKESFPLTVTSAQKNPTAFYLCAVGGGLADRSYNEQFFGPGTRLTVL.

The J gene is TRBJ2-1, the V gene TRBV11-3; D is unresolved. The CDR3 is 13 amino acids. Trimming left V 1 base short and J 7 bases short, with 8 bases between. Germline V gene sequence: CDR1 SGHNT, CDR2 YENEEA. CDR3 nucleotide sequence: TGTGCCAGCAGCTTAGGGTTCCTGAATGAGCAGTTCTTC. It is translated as CASSLGFLNEQFF.

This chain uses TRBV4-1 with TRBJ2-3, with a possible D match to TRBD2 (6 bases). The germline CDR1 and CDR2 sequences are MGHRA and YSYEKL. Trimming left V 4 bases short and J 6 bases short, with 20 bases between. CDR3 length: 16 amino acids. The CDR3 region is CASSLQGGTYLDTQYF. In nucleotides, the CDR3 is TGCGCCAGCAGCCTCCAAGGCGGGACTTACCTCGATACGCAGTATTTT.

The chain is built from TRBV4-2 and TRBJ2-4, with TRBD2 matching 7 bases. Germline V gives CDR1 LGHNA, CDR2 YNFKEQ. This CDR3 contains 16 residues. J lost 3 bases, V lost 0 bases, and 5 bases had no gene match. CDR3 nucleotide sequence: TGTGCCAGCAGCCAAGATGGGGGAGGGGTCAAAAACATTCAGTACTTC. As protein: CASSQDGGGVKNIQYF.

The CDR3: CASSFSRQGNNSPLHF. The CDR3, as DNA: TGTGCCAGCAGTTTCTCCCGACAGGGAAATAATTCACCCCTCCACTTT. The chain employs TRBV28 and TRBJ1-6, with 7 bases that match TRBD1. Per germline, CDR1 MDHEN and CDR2 SYDVKM. The V and J ends lost 3 bases and 5 bases, in that order; junction bases with no gene match: 7. This CDR3 region has 16 residues.